This passage covers 21 T cell receptor beta chains from one sample sequenced in a study of molecular identifiers for immune sequencing clone quantification (dated by TCRdb to 2017 to 2018). Library prep was done by PCR. The listed sequencing device is Illumina HiSeq 4000. TCRdb itself trimmed the public reads at Q25 with fastp, ran MiXCR and retained productive beta chains. Identical CDR3 protein sequences are pooled into one entry, listed with their most common genes and DNA. This sample holds tens of thousands of distinct CDR3 sequences; around a fifth were observed only once. In total, the top ten clones hold 0.7% to 0.95% of the sample. The sample comprised naive CD8+ T cells from blood, with Jurkat cell RNA spiked in. The sample's cell subset or site label, decoded: FACS-sorted CD8+CD4-CCR7+CD45RA+ naive T cells. The receptors come from a human donor in good health. Some libraries in this study had Jurkat cell RNA spiked in.

This clonotype was counted many times. The rearrangement uses TRBV27 and TRBJ2-1; 9 nucleotides align to TRBD2. Germline V CDR1 and CDR2: MNHEY, SMNVEV (reference sequence). The CDR3 is 14 residues long. V was clipped by 5 bases and J by 7 bases; unmatched bases: 6. CDR3 coding DNA: TGTGCCAGCAGTGCCGGGACTAGCATTAATGAGCAGTTCTTC. This codes for CASSAGTSINEQFF.

This chain joins TRBV12-3 or TRBV12-4 and TRBJ2-5, with 12 bases lining up with TRBD2. The CDR3 consists of 15 residues. Unmatched junction bases numbered 6, after V lost 5 bases and J lost 5 bases. The CDR3 reads CASSPTSGSSETQYF. The CDR3 DNA sequence: TGTGCCAGCAGTCCGACTAGCGGGAGTTCGGAGACCCAGTACTTC.

This clonotype was observed at least ten times. V is TRBV5-4 and J is TRBJ2-7, with D tentatively TRBD2 (6 bases). With 1 base removed from V and 3 bases from J, the gap between germline ends came to 11 bases. Per germline, CDR1 SGHNT and CDR2 YYREEE (reference sequence). The CDR3 sequence is 14 residues long. CDR3 nucleotides: TGTGCCAGCAGCTTGTGGGGACTTATCTACGAGCAGTACTTC. Translation: CASSLWGLIYEQYF.

This clonotype has a count of ten or more. V and J are TRBV7-8 and TRBJ2-7; 12 bases are shared with TRBD2. CDR1 and CDR2 (germline): SGHVS, FQNEAQ. Unmatched junction bases numbered 12, after V lost 7 bases and J lost 5 bases. The CDR3 has 16 amino acids. The CDR3 protein is CASNLLAGGSWHEQYF. CDR3 DNA: TGTGCCAGCAACCTACTAGCGGGAGGTAGCTGGCACGAGCAGTACTTC.

About this clonotype: This may arise from a read error, as a much more abundant clone is one base away. V is TRBV19 and J is TRBJ2-1, with 9 bases fitting TRBD1. CDR3 length: 14 amino acids. The germline CDR1 and CDR2 sequences are LNHDA and SQIVND (reference sequence). The CDR3 region has the DNA TGTGCCGGTAGCCCCGGGACAGGGTTATTTGAGCAGTTCTTC. Its protein is CAGSPGTGLFEQFF. Full variable domain (outside the CDR3, taken from reference TRBV19 and TRBJ2-1): DGGITQSPKYLFRKEGQNVTLSCEQNLNHDAMYWYRQDPGQGLRLIYYSQIVNDFQKGDIAEGYSVSREKKESFPLTVTSAQKNPTAFYLCAGSPGTGLFEQFFGPGTRLTVL.

The table lists this clonotype with a few counts. Being one base from a much bigger clone, this may be a read error. The chain combines TRBV7-6 with TRBJ2-5, with TRBD2 matching over 8 bases. This CDR3 is 15 amino acids long. V was pared by 7 bases and J by 9 bases, with 16 bases of the junction left unmatched. From germline, CDR1 is SGHVS and CDR2 FNYEAQ. The DNA for the CDR3 is TGTGCCAGCACCCAGGAACGAGCGGGGGCCGAGGCCCAGTACTTC. Encoded protein: CASTQERAGAEAQYF.

This clonotype was counted at least ten times. V gene TRBV23-1 combines with J gene TRBJ1-5, with a tentative D call TRBD1 (6 bases). TRBV23-1 is an open reading frame whose function is uncertain. The CDR3 has 18 residues. The germline V and J ends were trimmed by 2 bases and 0 bases, with 17 bases remaining between them. DNA of the CDR3: TGCGCCAGCAGTCAACCGGGACAAACCAAATATAGCAATCAGCCCCAGCATTTT. Translated, it gives CASSQPGQTKYSNQPQHF.

As for this clonotype: A read error may explain this, as a much larger clone is one base away. The gene calls are TRBV4-2 and TRBJ2-2; D uncertain. Trimming removed 4 bases from V and 9 bases from J, with 15 bases in between. This CDR3 region has 14 residues. Germline V gene sequence: CDR1 LGHNA, CDR2 YNFKEQ. As DNA, the CDR3 is TGTGCCAGCAGCCCACCAGGTTTAGCCCGGGAGCTGTTTTTT. Translated, it gives CASSPPGLARELFF.

A word on this clonotype: One junction end disagrees with the germline gene, perhaps due to a read error. The rearrangement uses TRBV7-9 and TRBJ2-3; 9 bases align to TRBD1. This CDR3 comprises 17 residues. In germline, CDR1 is SEHNR, CDR2 FQNEAQ (reference sequence). The CDR3 region has the DNA TGTGCCAGCAGCCCACGAGCCGGGACAGGGAAGACGGATACGGAGTATTTT. Amino acids: CASSPRAGTGKTDTEYF. The full variable domain, rest sourced from reference TRBV7-9 and TRBJ2-3, is DTGVSQNPRHKITKRGQNVTFRCDPISEHNRLYWYRQTLGQGPEFLTYFQNEAQLEKSRLLSDRFSAERPKGSFSTLEIQRTEQGDSAMYLCASSPRAGTGKTDTEYFGPGTRLTVL.

The chain carries TRBV27 and TRBJ1-4, with D possibly TRBD1 on 5 matching bases. Deletions cut 0 bases from V and 8 bases from J, with 10 bases between. The germline CDR1 and CDR2 sequences are MNHEY and SMNVEV (reference sequence). This CDR3 is built from 14 residues. The CDR3 nucleotides are TGTGCCAGCAGTTTATCGGGGGAGAGAGAAAAACTGTTTTTT. Its translation: CASSLSGEREKLFF.

This chain links TRBV20-1 with TRBJ2-1; 9 nucleotides align to TRBD2. The CDR3 extends over 14 amino acids. Germline CDR1 reads DFQATT; CDR2 reads SNEGSKA (reference sequence). Unmatched junction bases numbered 7, after V lost 6 bases and J lost 4 bases. For the CDR3, the DNA is TGCAGTGCGTACGAGACTAGCGGTTACAATGAGCAGTTCTTC. Protein product: CSAYETSGYNEQFF.

Regarding this clonotype: A much larger clone sits a single nucleotide away, making a read error possible. The genes are TRBV29-1 and TRBJ2-1; 9 bases map to TRBD1. Germline V CDR1 and CDR2: SQVTM, ANQGSEA. The CDR3 contains 14 residues. The CDR3 sequence: CGGTGTGSYNEQFF. In DNA form, the CDR3 reads TGCGGCGGCACCGGGACAGGGTCCTACAATGAGCAGTTCTTC.

In its sample, this clonotype was seen many times. J is TRBJ2-1 and V is TRBV6-5, with 8 nucleotides matching TRBD2. The CDR3 has 19 residues. V lost 2 bases and J lost 5; bases outside the gene matches: 17. Germline V gene data show CDR1 as MNHEY and CDR2 as SVGAGI. The CDR3 bases are TGTGCCAGCAGTTACGGCCCCTCCCAGAGCGGGAGTGGACACAATGAGCAGTTCTTC. Its protein is CASSYGPSQSGSGHNEQFF.

There are many counts of this clonotype. The chain combines TRBV21-1 with TRBJ1-1; the table's D call, TRBD1, has no DNA check behind it. TRBV21-1 is listed as a pseudogene. The CDR3 consists of 12 residues. The CDR3 spells CASSMDRVRAFF. As DNA, the CDR3 is TGTGCCAGCAGCATGGACAGGGTTCGCGCTTTCTTT.

This clonotype was seen a few times. This chain connects TRBV27 to TRBJ2-7, with D perhaps matching TRBD1 or TRBD2 (5 bases each). Germline V CDR1 and CDR2: MNHEY, SMNVEV (reference sequence). V dropped 1 base and J dropped 7 bases, with 8 bases sitting between them. The CDR3 spans 12 residues. As DNA, the CDR3 is TGTGCCAGCAGTTTATTAGAGGGGGAGCAGTACTTC. It yields the protein CASSLLEGEQYF.

The rearrangement joins TRBV3-1 to TRBJ1-1; D gene uncertain. V lost 0 bases and J lost 5, with 16 bases in between. CDR1 LGHDT and CDR2 YNNKEL come from the germline V gene (reference sequence). The CDR3 has 16 amino acids. CDR3 protein: CASSQDIGRLGTEAFF. The CDR3 coding sequence is TGTGCCAGCAGCCAAGATATAGGGCGATTGGGGACTGAAGCTTTCTTT.

This clonotype was seen many times. The DNA for the CDR3 is TGTGCCAGCAGTTCGGGACAGGGAACGGCCCAGTACTTC. Residues: CASSSGQGTAQYF. V and J are TRBV6-2 or TRBV6-3 and TRBJ2-5; 9 positions match TRBD1. The CDR3 has 13 amino acids. Looked up from germline, CDR1 is MNHEY and CDR2 is SVGEGT. Unmatched junction bases numbered 6, after V lost 4 bases and J lost 9 bases.

Comment on this clonotype: A read error may be the cause here, since a much bigger clone is one base away. The V gene is TRBV20-1, the J gene TRBJ2-7, with 11 bases matching TRBD2. Germline CDR1 is DFQATT and CDR2 is SNEGSKA (reference sequence). CDR3 size: 14 residues. CDR3 nucleotides: TGCAGTGGGGATAGCGGGGGGGCCATCAACGAGCAGTGCTTC. Residues: CSGDSGGAINEQCF.

The V gene is TRBV19, the J gene TRBJ2-1; a weak D match, TRBD1 (6 bases). From germline, CDR1 is LNHDA and CDR2 SQIVND (reference sequence). Trimming cost V 6 bases and J 4 bases, with 22 bases left between them. The CDR3 totals 17 residues. CDR3 in amino acids: CASRTKQGWTPYNEQFF. The CDR3 bases are TGTGCCAGTAGAACCAAACAGGGCTGGACACCTTACAATGAGCAGTTCTTC.

The sample holds one count of this clonotype. With a much larger clone just one base away, this may be a read error. This chain joins TRBV7-9 and TRBJ2-7; no clear D gene. This CDR3 has 12 amino acids. Germline V CDR1 and CDR2: SEHNR, FQNEAQ (reference sequence). The CDR3 DNA is TGTGCCAACAGCTTAGGTTTGGTCGAGCAGTACTTC. It codes for CANSLGLVEQYF.

Ten or more counts support this clonotype. The rearrangement uses TRBV6-2 or TRBV6-3 and TRBJ2-7, with 8 bases matching TRBD2. The CDR3 is made up of 16 amino acids. The germline gives CDR1 MNHEY, CDR2 SVGEGT. Unmatched junction bases numbered 9, after V lost 5 bases and J lost 0 bases. The CDR3 coding sequence is TGTGCCAGCAGTGAACATTGGCGGGAGGACTCCTACGAGCAGTACTTC. This gives the protein CASSEHWREDSYEQYF.